The clone carrying this TCR beta chain was seen more than once but under ten times. The antigen remains unidentified. Tagging with unique molecular identifiers was a feature of the TCR beta cDNA libraries. TCRdb re-called the PCR reads with MiXCR, one entry per CDR3 protein. Among fewer than 900,000 distinct CDR3 sequences listed, roughly 46% were seen once. This sample is drawn from a study of post-analysis software for immune sequencing data. Study results and caveats: Same-batch samples co-clustered strongly by F measure.

The sequenced sample consisted of blood. The clonotype originates from a girl between 10 and 17 years old with multiple sclerosis.

The CDR3 sequence is CSAREARRGLYTQYF. The CDR3 DNA sequence: TGCAGTGCTAGAGAAGCCCGGCGGGGCCTCTATACGCAGTATTTT. The chain recombines TRBV20-1 with TRBJ2-3, with D maybe TRBD2 (6 bases). CDR3 length equals 15 residues. V was clipped by 0 bases and J by 7 bases, with 17 bases between them. CDR1 DFQATT and CDR2 SNEGSKA come from the germline V gene (reference sequence).